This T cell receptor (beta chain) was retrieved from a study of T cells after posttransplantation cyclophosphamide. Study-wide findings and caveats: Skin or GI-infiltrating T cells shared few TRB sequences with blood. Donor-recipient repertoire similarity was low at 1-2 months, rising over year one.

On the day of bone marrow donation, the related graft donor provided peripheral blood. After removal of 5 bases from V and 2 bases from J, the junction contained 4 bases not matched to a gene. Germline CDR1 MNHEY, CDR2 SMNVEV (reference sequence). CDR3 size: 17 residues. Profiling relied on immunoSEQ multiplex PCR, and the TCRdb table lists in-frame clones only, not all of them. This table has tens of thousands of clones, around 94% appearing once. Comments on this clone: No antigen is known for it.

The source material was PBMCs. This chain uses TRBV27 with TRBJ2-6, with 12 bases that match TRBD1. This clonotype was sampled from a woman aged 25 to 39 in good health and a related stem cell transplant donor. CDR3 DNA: TGTGCCAGCAGTCCGGGACAGGGGGCGCCTGGGGCCAACGTCCTGACTTTC. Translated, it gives CASSPGQGAPGANVLTF.